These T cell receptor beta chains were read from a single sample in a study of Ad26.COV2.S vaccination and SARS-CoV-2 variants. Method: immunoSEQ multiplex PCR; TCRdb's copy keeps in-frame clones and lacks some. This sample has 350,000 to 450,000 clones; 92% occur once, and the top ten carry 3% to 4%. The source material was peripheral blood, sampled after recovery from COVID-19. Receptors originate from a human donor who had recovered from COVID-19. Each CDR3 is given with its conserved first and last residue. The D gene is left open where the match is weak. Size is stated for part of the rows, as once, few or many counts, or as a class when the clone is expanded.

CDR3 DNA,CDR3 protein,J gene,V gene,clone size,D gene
TGTGCCAGCAGCTTGCGGGGTCGGGGGGTCGGAGAGACCCAGTACTTC,CASSLRGRGVGETQYF,TRBJ2-5,TRBV5-8,.,TRBD2
TGTGCCAGCAGCCCTCCGGGGGCGAGCAATCAGCCCCAGCATTTT,CASSPPGASNQPQHF,TRBJ1-5,TRBV5-5,.,.
TGTGCTAGTGGTTTTGATGTAGAGCAGTACTTC,CASGFDVEQYF,TRBJ2-7,TRBV12-5,.,.
TGCGCCAGCAGCCTGGTCCCGTCGGGTGAGCAGTTCTTC,CASSLVPSGEQFF,TRBJ2-1,TRBV5-1,.,.
.,CASSLRGVLRARVF,TRBJ2-1,TRBV27,once,.
TGTGCCAGCAGCTTAAGGGGCTCCTACAATGAGCAGTTCTTC,CASSLRGSYNEQFF,TRBJ2-1,TRBV7-8,.,.
TGCGCCAGCAGTGAGTCGGGAACTAGCGGGGGGGCGTGGGAGCAGTTCTTC,CASSESGTSGGAWEQFF,TRBJ2-1,TRBV10-2,.,TRBD2
TGTGCCAGCAGTTACCTACGCCGGGGCGGGGTCGGGCCCCAGCATTTT,CASSYLRRGGVGPQHF,TRBJ1-5,TRBV6-5,.,.
TGTGCCAGCCGGGCGACGGTCCAAGAGACCCAGTACTTC,CASRATVQETQYF,TRBJ2-5,TRBV6-5,.,.
TGCGCCAGCAGCCAAGAAAGTTCCTGGATCAGCGGAGCTTTCTTT,CASSQESSWISGAFF,TRBJ1-1,TRBV4-3,once,.
TGTGCCAGCAGCCAAGATCGGGCAGGGGGCTTGCGAGCTTTCTTT,CASSQDRAGGLRAFF,TRBJ1-1,TRBV3-1/TRBV3-2,.,TRBD1
TGTGCCACCAGCAGAACAGGGGTGGATAATTCACCCCTCCACTTT,CATSRTGVDNSPLHF,TRBJ1-6,TRBV15,few,TRBD1
TGTGCCAGCAGCCCGGGACTAGCGGGGGTAGATACGCAGTATTTT,CASSPGLAGVDTQYF,TRBJ2-3,TRBV11-2,once,TRBD2
TGTGCTAGTGGTTTGCCCCCCCCGGGGGGCGATCGTTACGAGCAGTACTTC,CASGLPPPGGDRYEQYF,TRBJ2-7,TRBV12-5,.,.
TGTGCCAGCAGTCCTGGACTAGCGGGGGGGGACAATGAGCAGTTCTTC,CASSPGLAGGDNEQFF,TRBJ2-1,TRBV27,.,TRBD2
TGTGCCAGCAGCTTGAACTGGGACAGCTTCGGGGAGCAGTACTTC,CASSLNWDSFGEQYF,TRBJ2-7,TRBV5-5,.,TRBD1
TGTGCCAGCAGACGCGACAGGGTTCTTGAAAAACTGTTTTTT,CASRRDRVLEKLFF,TRBJ1-4,TRBV6-6,.,TRBD1
TGTGCCAGCAGGACAGGGGACGCGAACACCGGGGAGCTGTTTTTT,CASRTGDANTGELFF,TRBJ2-2,TRBV6-5,few,TRBD1
TGTGCCACCATACGCGTGTCTATGGACGAGCAGTACTTC,CATIRVSMDEQYF,TRBJ2-7,TRBV7-9,.,.
TGTGCCAGCACCCTAAGCGGGGGGATATACAATGAGCAGTTCTTC,CASTLSGGIYNEQFF,TRBJ2-1,TRBV27,.,TRBD2
TGTGCCAGCAGGCCCAGACAGAGCGGAAACACCATATATTTT,CASRPRQSGNTIYF,TRBJ1-3,TRBV6-5,.,.
TGCAGTGCTAGTAGGGGTCCTGTAAGAAACACTGAAGCTTTCTTT,CSASRGPVRNTEAFF,TRBJ1-1,TRBV20-1,.,.
TGTGCCAGCAGTTTCAGACTAGCGGGGGTACACTACGAGCAGTACTTC,CASSFRLAGVHYEQYF,TRBJ2-7,TRBV27,once,TRBD2
TGTGCCAGCAGTGAATTAGCCATCCTCTCCTACAATGAGCAGTTCTTC,CASSELAILSYNEQFF,TRBJ2-1,TRBV6-1,.,.
TGTGCCAGCAGCTCTGCGGACAGGGGATCAAACACCATATATTTT,CASSSADRGSNTIYF,TRBJ1-3,TRBV7-2,.,TRBD1
TGTGCCAGCAGCGTAGGTCTAGCGGGGCCATACAATGAGCAGTTCTTC,CASSVGLAGPYNEQFF,TRBJ2-1,TRBV9,.,TRBD2